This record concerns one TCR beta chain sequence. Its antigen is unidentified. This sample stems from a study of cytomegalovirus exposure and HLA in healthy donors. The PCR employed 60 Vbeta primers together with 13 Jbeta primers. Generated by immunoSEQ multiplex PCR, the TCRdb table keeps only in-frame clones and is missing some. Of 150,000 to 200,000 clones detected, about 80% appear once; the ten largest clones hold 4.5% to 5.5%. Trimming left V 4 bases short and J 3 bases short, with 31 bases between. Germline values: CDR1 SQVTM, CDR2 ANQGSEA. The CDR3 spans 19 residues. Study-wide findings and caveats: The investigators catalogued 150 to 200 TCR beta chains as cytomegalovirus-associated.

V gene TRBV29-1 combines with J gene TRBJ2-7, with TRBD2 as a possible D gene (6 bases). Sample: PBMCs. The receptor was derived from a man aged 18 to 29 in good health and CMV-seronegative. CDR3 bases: TGCAGCGTTGTCACTAGGGTTCCTTACAGGCCGGGGGAGAACTACGAGCAGTACTTC. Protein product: CSVVTRVPYRPGENYEQYF.